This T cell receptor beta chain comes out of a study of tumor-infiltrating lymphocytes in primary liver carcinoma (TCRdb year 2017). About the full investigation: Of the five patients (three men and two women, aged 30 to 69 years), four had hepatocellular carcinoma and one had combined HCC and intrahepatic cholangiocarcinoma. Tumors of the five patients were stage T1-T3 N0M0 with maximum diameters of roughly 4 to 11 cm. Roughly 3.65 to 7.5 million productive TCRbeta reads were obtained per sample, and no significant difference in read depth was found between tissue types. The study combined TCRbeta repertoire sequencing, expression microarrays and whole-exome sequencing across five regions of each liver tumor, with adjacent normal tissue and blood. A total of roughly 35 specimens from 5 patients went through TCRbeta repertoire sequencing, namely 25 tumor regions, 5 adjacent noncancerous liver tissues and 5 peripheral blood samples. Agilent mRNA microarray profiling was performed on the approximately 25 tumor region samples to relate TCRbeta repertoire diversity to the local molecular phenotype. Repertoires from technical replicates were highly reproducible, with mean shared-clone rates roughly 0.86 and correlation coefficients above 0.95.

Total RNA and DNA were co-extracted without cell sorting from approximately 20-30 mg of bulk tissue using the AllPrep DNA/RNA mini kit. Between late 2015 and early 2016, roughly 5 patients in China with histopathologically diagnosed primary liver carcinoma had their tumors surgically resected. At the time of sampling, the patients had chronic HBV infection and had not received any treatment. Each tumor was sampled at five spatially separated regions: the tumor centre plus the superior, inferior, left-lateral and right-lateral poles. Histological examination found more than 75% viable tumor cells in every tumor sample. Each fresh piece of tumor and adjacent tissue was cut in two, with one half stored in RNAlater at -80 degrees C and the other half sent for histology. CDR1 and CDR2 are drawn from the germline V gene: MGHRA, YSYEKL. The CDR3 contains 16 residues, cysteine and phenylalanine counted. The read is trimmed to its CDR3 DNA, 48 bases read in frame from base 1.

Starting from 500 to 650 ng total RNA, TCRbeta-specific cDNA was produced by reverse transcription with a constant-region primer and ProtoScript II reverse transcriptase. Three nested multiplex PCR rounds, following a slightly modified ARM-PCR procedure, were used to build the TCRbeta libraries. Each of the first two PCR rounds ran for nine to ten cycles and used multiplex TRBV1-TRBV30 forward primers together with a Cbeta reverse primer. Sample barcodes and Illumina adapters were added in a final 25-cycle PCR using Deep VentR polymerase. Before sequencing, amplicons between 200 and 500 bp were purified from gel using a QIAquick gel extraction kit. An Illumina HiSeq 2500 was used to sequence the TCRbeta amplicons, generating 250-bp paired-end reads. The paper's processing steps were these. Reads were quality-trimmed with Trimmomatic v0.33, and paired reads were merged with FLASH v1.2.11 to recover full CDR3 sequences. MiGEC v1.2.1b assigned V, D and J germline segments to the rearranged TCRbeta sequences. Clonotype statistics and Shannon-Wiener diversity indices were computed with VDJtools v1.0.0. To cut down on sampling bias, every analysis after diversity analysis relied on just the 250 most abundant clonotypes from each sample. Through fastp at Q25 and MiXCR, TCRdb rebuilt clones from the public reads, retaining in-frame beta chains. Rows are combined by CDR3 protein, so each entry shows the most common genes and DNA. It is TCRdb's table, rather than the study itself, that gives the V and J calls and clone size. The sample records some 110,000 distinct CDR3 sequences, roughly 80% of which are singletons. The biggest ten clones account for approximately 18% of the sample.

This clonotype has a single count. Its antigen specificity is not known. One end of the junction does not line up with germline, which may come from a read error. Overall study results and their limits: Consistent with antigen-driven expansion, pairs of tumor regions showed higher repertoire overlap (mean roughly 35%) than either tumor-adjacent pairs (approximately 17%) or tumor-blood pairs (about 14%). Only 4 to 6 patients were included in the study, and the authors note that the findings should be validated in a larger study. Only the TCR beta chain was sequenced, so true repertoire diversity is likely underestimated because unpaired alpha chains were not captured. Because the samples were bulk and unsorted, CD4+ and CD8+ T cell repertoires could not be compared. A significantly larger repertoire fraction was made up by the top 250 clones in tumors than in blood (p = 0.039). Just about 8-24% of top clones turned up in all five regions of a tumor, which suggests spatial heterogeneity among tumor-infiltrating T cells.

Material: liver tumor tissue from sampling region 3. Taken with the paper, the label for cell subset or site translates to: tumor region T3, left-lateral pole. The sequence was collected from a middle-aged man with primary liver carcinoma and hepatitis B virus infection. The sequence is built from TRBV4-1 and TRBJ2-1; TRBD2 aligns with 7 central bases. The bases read TGCGTCAGCAGCCAAGAGCTGACTAGCTGGCAAAGTGAGCAGTTCTTC. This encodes CVSSQELTSWQSEQFF.